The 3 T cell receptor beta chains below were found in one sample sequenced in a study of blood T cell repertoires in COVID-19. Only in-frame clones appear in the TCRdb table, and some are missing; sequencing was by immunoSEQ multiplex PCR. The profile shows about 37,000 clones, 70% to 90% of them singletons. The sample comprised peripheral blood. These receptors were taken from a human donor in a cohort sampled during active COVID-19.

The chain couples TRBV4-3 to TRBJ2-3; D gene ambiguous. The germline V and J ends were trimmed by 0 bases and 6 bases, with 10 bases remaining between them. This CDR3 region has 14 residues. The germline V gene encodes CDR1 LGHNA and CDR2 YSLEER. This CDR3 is CASSQEVDRDTQYF. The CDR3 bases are TGCGCCAGCAGCCAAGAGGTTGATCGGGATACGCAGTATTTT.

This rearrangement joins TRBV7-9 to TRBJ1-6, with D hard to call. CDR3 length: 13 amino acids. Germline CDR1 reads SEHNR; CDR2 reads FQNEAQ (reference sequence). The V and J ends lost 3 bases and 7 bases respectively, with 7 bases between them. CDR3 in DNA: TGTGCCAGCAGCTTCACGGGGAATTCACCCCTCCACTTT. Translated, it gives CASSFTGNSPLHF. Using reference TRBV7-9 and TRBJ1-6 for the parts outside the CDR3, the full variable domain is DTGVSQNPRHKITKRGQNVTFRCDPISEHNRLYWYRQTLGQGPEFLTYFQNEAQLEKSRLLSDRFSAERPKGSFSTLEIQRTEQGDSAMYLCASSFTGNSPLHFGNGTRLTVT.

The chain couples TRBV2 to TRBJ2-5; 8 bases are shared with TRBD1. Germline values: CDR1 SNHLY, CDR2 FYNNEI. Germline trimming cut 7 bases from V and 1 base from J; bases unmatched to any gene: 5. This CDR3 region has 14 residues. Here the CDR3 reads CASTLQGAQETQYF. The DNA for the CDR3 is TGTGCCAGCACCCTGCAGGGGGCCCAAGAGACCCAGTACTTC.